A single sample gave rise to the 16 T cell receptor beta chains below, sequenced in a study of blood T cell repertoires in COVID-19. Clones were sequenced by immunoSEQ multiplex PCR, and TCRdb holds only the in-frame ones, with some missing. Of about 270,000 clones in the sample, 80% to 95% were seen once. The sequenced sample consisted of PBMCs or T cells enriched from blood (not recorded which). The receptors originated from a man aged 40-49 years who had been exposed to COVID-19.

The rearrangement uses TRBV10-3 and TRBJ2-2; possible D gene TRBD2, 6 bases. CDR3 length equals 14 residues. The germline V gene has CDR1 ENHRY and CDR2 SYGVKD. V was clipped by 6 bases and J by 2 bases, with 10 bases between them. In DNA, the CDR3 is TGTGCCATCAGGGAGGGGCCAAACACCGGGGAGCTGTTTTTT. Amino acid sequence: CAIREGPNTGELFF.

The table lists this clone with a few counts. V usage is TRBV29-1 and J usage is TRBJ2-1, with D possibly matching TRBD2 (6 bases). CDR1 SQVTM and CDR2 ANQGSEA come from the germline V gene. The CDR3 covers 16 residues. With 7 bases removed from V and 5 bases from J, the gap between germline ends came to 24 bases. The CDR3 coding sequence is TGCAGCGCAAGCCACGGGACTTCCCTAAGGGACAATGAGCAGTTCTTC. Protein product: CSASHGTSLRDNEQFF.

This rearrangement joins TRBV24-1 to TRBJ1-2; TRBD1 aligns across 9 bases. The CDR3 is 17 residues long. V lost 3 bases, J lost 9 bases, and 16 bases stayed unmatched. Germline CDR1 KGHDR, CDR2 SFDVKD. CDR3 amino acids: CATSDPGQGLRTERYTF. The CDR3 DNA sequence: TGTGCCACCAGTGATCCAGGACAGGGGCTCAGGACTGAACGCTACACCTTC.

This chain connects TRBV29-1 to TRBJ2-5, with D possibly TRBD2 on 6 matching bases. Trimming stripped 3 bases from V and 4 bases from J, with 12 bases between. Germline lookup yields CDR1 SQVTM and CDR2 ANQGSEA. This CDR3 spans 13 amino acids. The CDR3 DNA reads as TGCAGCGTTGATCTCGGGGGAGGAGAGACCCAGTACTTC. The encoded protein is CSVDLGGGETQYF.

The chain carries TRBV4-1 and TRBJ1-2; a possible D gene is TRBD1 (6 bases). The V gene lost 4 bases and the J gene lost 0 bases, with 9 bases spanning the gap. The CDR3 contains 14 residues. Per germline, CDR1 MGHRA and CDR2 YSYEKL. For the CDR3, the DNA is TGCGCCAGCAGCCCAGGGGTCGCTAACTATGGCTACACCTTC. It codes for CASSPGVANYGYTF.

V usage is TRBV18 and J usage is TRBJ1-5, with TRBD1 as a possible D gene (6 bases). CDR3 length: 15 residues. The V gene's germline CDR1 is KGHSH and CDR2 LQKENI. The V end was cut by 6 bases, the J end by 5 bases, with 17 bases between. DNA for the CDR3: TGTGCCAGCTCCCTCCCCGGGGGGCGAGATCAGCCCCAGCATTTT. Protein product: CASSLPGGRDQPQHF.

CDR3 amino acids: CASSQGGGLAGVRETQYF. The CDR3 DNA reads TGCGCCAGCAGCCAAGGAGGGGGCCTAGCGGGAGTACGGGAGACCCAGTACTTC. The chain has TRBV4-1 and TRBJ2-5; TRBD2 agrees at 10 bases. Germline-derived CDR1 and CDR2 are MGHRA and YSYEKL. This CDR3 spans 18 amino acids. Trimming took 1 base from V and 5 from J; bases not matched to a gene: 13.

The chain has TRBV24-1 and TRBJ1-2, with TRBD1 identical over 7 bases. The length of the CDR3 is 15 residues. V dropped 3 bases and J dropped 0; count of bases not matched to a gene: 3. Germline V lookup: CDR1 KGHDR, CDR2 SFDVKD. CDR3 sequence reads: CATSDTDRANYGYTF. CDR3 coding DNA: TGTGCCACCAGTGATACCGACAGGGCTAACTATGGCTACACCTTC.

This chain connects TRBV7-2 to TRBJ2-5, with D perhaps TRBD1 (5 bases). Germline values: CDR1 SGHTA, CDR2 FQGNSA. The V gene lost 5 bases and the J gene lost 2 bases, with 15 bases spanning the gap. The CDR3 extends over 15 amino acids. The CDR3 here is CASSPNWGTQETQYF. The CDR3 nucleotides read TGTGCCAGCAGCCCGAACTGGGGCACGCAAGAGACCCAGTACTTC.

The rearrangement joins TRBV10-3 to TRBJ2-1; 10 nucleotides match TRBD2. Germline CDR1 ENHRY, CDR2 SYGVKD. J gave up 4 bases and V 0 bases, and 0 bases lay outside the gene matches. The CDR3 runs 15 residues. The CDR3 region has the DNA TGTGCCATCAGTGAGTCAGCGGGAGGGTACAATGAGCAGTTCTTC. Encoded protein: CAISESAGGYNEQFF.

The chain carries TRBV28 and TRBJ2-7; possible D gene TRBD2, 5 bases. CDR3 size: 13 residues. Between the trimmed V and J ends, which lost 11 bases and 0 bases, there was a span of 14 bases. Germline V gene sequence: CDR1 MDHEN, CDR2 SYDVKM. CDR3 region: CACRGGSSYEQYF. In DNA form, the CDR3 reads TGTGCCTGCCGGGGTGGGAGCTCCTACGAGCAGTACTTC.

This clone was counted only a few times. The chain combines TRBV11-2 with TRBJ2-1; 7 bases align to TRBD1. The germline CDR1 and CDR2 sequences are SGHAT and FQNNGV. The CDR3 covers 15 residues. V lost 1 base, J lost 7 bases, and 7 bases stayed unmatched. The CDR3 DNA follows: TGTGCCAGCAGCTTAGTTAGGGGGCGCAGGAATGAGCAGTTCTTC. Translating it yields CASSLVRGRRNEQFF.

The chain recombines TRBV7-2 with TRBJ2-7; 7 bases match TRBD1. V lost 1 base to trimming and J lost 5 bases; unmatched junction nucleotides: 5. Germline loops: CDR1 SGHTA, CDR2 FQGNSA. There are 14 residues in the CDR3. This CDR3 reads CASSLDRGRNEQYF. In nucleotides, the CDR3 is TGTGCCAGCAGCTTAGACAGGGGAAGGAACGAGCAGTACTTC. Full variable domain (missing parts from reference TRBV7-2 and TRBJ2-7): GAGVSQSPSNKVTEKGKDVELRCDPISGHTALYWYRQSLGQGLEFLIYFQGNSAPDKSGLPSDRFSAERTGGSVSTLTIQRTQQEDSAVYLCASSLDRGRNEQYFGPGTRLTVT.

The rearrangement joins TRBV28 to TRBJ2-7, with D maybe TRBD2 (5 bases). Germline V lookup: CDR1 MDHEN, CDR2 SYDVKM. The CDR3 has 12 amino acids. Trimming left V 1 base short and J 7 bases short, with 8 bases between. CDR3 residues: CASSLYGVEQYF. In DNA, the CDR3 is TGTGCCAGCAGTTTATACGGGGTTGAGCAGTACTTC.

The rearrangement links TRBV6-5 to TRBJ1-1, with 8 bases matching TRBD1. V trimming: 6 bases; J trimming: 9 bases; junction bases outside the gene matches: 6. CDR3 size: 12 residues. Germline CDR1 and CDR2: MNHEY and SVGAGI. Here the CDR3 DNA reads TGTGCCAGCAGCTACAGGGGGACCAAAGCTTTCTTT. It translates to CASSYRGTKAFF.

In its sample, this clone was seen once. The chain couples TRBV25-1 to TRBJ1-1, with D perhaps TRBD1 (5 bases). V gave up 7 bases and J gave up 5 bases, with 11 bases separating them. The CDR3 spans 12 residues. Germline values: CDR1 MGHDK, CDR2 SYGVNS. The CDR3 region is CASIRGHTEAFF. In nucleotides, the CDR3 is TGTGCCAGCATAAGGGGCCATACTGAAGCTTTCTTT.